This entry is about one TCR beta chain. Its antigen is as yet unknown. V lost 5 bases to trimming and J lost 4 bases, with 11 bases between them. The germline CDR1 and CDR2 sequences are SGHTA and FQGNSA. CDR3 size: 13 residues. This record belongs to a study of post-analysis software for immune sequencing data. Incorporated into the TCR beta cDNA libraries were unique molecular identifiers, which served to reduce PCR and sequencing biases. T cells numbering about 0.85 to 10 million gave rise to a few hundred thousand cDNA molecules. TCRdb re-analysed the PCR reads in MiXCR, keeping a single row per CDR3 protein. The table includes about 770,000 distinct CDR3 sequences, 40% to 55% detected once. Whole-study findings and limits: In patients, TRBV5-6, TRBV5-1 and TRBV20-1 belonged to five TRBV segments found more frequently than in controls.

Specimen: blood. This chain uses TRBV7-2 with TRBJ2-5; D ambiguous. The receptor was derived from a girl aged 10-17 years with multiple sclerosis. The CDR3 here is CASSNPTPETQYF. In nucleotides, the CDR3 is TGTGCCAGCAGCAACCCCACCCCAGAGACCCAGTACTTC.